Sequencing of this TCR beta chain was carried out in a study of cytomegalovirus exposure and HLA in healthy donors. Study observations and caveats: Fewer than 20,000 TCR beta sequences were associated with HLA alleles at 0.05 false discovery rate in a later analysis.

Both 60 Vbeta primers and 13 Jbeta primers went into the PCR. The data were produced by immunoSEQ multiplex PCR, yet TCRdb's version contains in-frame clones alone and is incomplete. Among about 140,000 clones, roughly four fifths were seen once, and the ten largest hold nearly 3.5%. CDR3 size: 16 residues. V shed 0 bases and J 6 bases; nucleotides not matched to a gene: 3. CDR1 LGHNA and CDR2 YNFKEQ come from the germline V gene. On this clone itself: Its target is unknown.

The chain has TRBV4-2 and TRBJ2-1; 12 bases agree with TRBD2. Specimen: PBMCs. The TCR sequence derives from a male donor in good health and CMV-seronegative. CDR3 protein: CASSQDGLAGSNEQFF. The CDR3 DNA follows: TGTGCCAGCAGCCAAGATGGACTAGCGGGAAGCAATGAGCAGTTCTTC.